One and the same sample provided the 19 T cell receptor beta chains below, sequenced in a study of CXCR3-negative and CXCR3-positive naive CD8 T cells. General observations from the study: Higher TRB CDR3 hydrophobicity marked CXCR3-positive naive cells relative to CXCR3-negative naive cells.

These receptors' targets are unknown. UMI-labeled TRB cDNA libraries were prepared by 5' RACE. TCRdb derives one entry per CDR3 protein from the 5' RACE reads, leaving out DNA. The sample includes about 89,000 distinct CDR3 sequences. The sequencing input was naive CXCR3+ CD8+ T cells from blood. The subset is: CD45RO-CCR7+CD27+CD95- naive CD8+ T cells expressing CXCR3 (TNR3+). These receptors were collected from a human donor in good health. Some clones in this sample may be carry-over from other donors' samples.

The V call is TRBV5-1, the J call TRBJ2-3; there is no DNA to check the TCRdb D call of TRBD1. The CDR3 has 15 amino acids. Germline V gene lookup returns CDR1 SGHRS and CDR2 YFSETQ. The CDR3 spells CASSPRPGSTDTQYF. The full variable domain, its missing parts supplied by reference TRBV5-1 and TRBJ2-3, is KAGVTQTPRYLIKTRGQQVTLSCSPISGHRSVSWYQQTPGQGLQFLFEYFSETQRNKGNFPGRFSGRQFSNSRSEMNVSTLELGDSALYLCASSPRPGSTDTQYFGPGTRLTVL.

The chain has TRBV5-6 and TRBJ2-3; lacking DNA, the TRBD1 call made by TCRdb goes unchecked. CDR3 length: 17 amino acids. Per the germline V gene, CDR1 is SGHDT and CDR2 is YYEEEE. CDR3 loop: CASSFDDRVTTTDTQYF.

The genes are TRBV7-9 and TRBJ1-5; TCRdb's D gene call, TRBD1, goes unchecked for lack of DNA. The CDR3 is 18 amino acids. CDR1 and CDR2 (germline): SEHNR, FQNEAQ (reference sequence). The CDR3 loop reads CASSQDSVGQGLRQPQHF.

This rearrangement joins TRBV28 to TRBJ2-2; checking the TCRdb D call of TRBD1 is not possible without DNA. The CDR3 has 16 residues. Per germline, CDR1 MDHEN and CDR2 SYDVKM. CDR3 sequence: CASATRYRLGNGELFF. The whole variable domain, remainder taken from reference TRBV28 and TRBJ2-2, is DVKVTQSSRYLVKRTGEKVFLECVQDMDHENMFWYRQDPGLGLRLIYFSYDVKMKEKGDIPEGYSVSREKKERFSLILESASTNQTSMYLCASATRYRLGNGELFFGEGSRLTVL.

CDR3 sequence reads: CASSLEAPPEAFF. V gene TRBV7-9 combines with J gene TRBJ1-1; no DNA is available, so the TRBD1 call from TCRdb remains unchecked. This CDR3 contains 13 residues. Germline assignment: CDR1 SEHNR and CDR2 FQNEAQ (reference sequence).

This rearrangement joins TRBV13 to TRBJ2-7. The CDR3 contains 13 residues. Looked up from germline, CDR1 is PRHDT and CDR2 is FYEKMQ (reference sequence). This chain's CDR3 is CASSLSLAYEQYF.

V usage is TRBV12-5 and J usage is TRBJ2-3; TCRdb lists TRBD1, though no DNA is available to test this call. CDR3 length equals 15 residues. Germline V gene data show CDR1 as LGHNT and CDR2 as FRNRAP. The CDR3 sequence is CASGLGTGITDTQYF.

The chain joins TRBV15 to TRBJ1-1. Germline V gene sequence: CDR1 LNHNV, CDR2 YYDKDF (reference sequence). The CDR3 is 15 amino acids. The CDR3 is CATSRDRGINTEAFF.

This chain links TRBV10-3 with TRBJ2-5. Per germline, CDR1 ENHRY and CDR2 SYGVKD. This CDR3 is built from 16 residues. This CDR3 is CAISESIRQHQETQYF.

The chain combines TRBV4-2 with TRBJ1-1. The V gene's germline CDR1 is LGHNA and CDR2 YNFKEQ. CDR3 length equals 14 residues. CDR3 region: CASSQEVRNTEAFF.

The rearrangement joins TRBV6-5 to TRBJ2-1. The CDR3 has 14 amino acids. Germline assignment: CDR1 MNHEY and CDR2 SVGAGI. The CDR3: CASSYSEYYNEQFF.

V and J are TRBV6-2 or TRBV6-3 and TRBJ2-1; TCRdb lists TRBD2, though no DNA is available to test this call. Germline CDR1 is MNHEY and CDR2 is SVGEGT. The CDR3 spans 17 residues. The CDR3 reads CASRPPEGRERGNEQFF.

The V and J genes are TRBV4-1 and TRBJ2-1; with no DNA, the TCRdb D assignment of TRBD2 cannot be verified. In germline, CDR1 is MGHRA, CDR2 YSYEKL. The CDR3 contains 15 residues. CDR3 sequence: CASSQDETSGGEQFF.

The chain couples TRBV29-1 to TRBJ2-1; as DNA is missing, the TRBD1 call by TCRdb cannot be tested. CDR3 length: 16 amino acids. Germline assignment: CDR1 SQVTM and CDR2 ANQGSEA. The CDR3 here is CSVEVGTPTAYNEQFF.

The chain couples TRBV6-2 or TRBV6-3 to TRBJ2-1; the TRBD2 assignment by TCRdb is unverifiable without DNA. The CDR3 totals 12 residues. CDR1 MNHEY and CDR2 SVGEGT come from the germline V gene. CDR3 sequence reads: CASSRLGLAGVF.

This rearrangement joins TRBV4-1 to TRBJ1-1. Per germline, CDR1 MGHRA and CDR2 YSYEKL. This CDR3 spans 14 amino acids. CDR3 region: CASSHSDVGTEAFF.

This chain connects TRBV5-5 to TRBJ1-1. CDR1 is SGHKS and CDR2 is YYEKEE in the germline V gene (reference sequence). This CDR3 contains 14 residues. The CDR3 is CASSGDAAATEAFF.

The V call is TRBV28, the J call TRBJ2-7. In germline, CDR1 is MDHEN, CDR2 SYDVKM. The CDR3 loop spans 11 amino acids. The CDR3 is CATRQYHEQYF. Together with reference TRBV28 and TRBJ2-7, the CDR3 gives the full variable domain: DVKVTQSSRYLVKRTGEKVFLECVQDMDHENMFWYRQDPGLGLRLIYFSYDVKMKEKGDIPEGYSVSREKKERFSLILESASTNQTSMYLCATRQYHEQYFGPGTRLTVT.

The chain's CDR3 is CASSYSADRGNYGYTF. The rearrangement links TRBV6-5 to TRBJ1-2; as DNA is missing, the TRBD1 call by TCRdb cannot be tested. The CDR3 has 16 amino acids. The germline gives CDR1 MNHEY, CDR2 SVGAGI.